These T cell receptor beta chains were read from a single sample in a study of cytomegalovirus exposure and HLA in healthy donors. TCRdb's copy holds only in-frame clones and misses some; the assay was immunoSEQ multiplex PCR. Among roughly 20,000 clones listed, more than 60% were seen once. The material sequenced was PBMCs. The receptors were gathered from a man in his late teens or twenties in good health and CMV-seronegative. Each CDR3 is given with its conserved first and last residue. The order of the fields is V gene, clone size, D gene, J gene, CDR3 DNA, CDR3 protein. The D gene is left open where the match is weak. Part of the rows lack a size; the others show once, few, many or a class for expanded clones.

V gene: TRBV6-6; clone size: .; D gene: .; J gene: TRBJ1-2; CDR3 DNA: TGTGCCAGCAGTCCCGACAAGAACTATGGCTACACCTTC; CDR3 protein: CASSPDKNYGYTF
V gene: TRBV28; clone size: .; D gene: TRBD1; J gene: TRBJ1-2; CDR3 DNA: TGTGCCAGCAGTTCACAGGGGAGATATGGCTACACCTTC; CDR3 protein: CASSSQGRYGYTF
V gene: TRBV7-2; clone size: .; D gene: TRBD2; J gene: TRBJ2-3; CDR3 DNA: TGTGCCAGCAGCATAAGCGGGGGGGGGACAGATACGCAGTATTTT; CDR3 protein: CASSISGGGTDTQYF
V gene: TRBV6-1; clone size: few; D gene: .; J gene: TRBJ1-5; CDR3 DNA: TGTGCCAGCAGTGAAGCTACAGGGCCTCAGCCCCAGCATTTT; CDR3 protein: CASSEATGPQPQHF
V gene: TRBV5-1; clone size: few; D gene: TRBD1; J gene: TRBJ1-3; CDR3 DNA: TGCGCCAGCAGCACCGGACAGGCAAACACCATATATTTT; CDR3 protein: CASSTGQANTIYF
V gene: TRBV5-4; clone size: .; D gene: TRBD2; J gene: TRBJ2-1; CDR3 DNA: TGTGCCAGCAGCTCTTGGACTAGCGGGAGGAGCTCCTACAATGAGCAGTTCTTC; CDR3 protein: CASSSWTSGRSSYNEQFF
V gene: TRBV5-1; clone size: once; D gene: TRBD2; J gene: TRBJ2-5; CDR3 DNA: TGCGCCAGCAGCTTGTCTAGCGGTCAAGAGACCCAGTACTTC; CDR3 protein: CASSLSSGQETQYF
V gene: TRBV5-6; clone size: .; D gene: .; J gene: TRBJ2-7; CDR3 DNA: TGTGCCAGCAGCTTGACGCAGGCCGAGCAGTACTTC; CDR3 protein: CASSLTQAEQYF
V gene: TRBV29-1; clone size: few; D gene: .; J gene: TRBJ1-1; CDR3 DNA: TGCAGCGTTGACAGGGGAGCTTTCTTT; CDR3 protein: CSVDRGAFF
V gene: TRBV5-1; clone size: .; D gene: .; J gene: TRBJ2-7; CDR3 DNA: TGCGCCAGCAGCGTCGCTTCAGGGTCGTCCTACGAGCAGTACTTC; CDR3 protein: CASSVASGSSYEQYF
V gene: TRBV28; clone size: .; D gene: TRBD2; J gene: TRBJ2-7; CDR3 DNA: TGTGCCAGCAGCCCAACGACTAGCGGGCTATCCGAGCAGTACTTC; CDR3 protein: CASSPTTSGLSEQYF
V gene: TRBV29-1; clone size: medium-sized; D gene: TRBD1; J gene: TRBJ1-2; CDR3 DNA: TGCAGCGTTGTCCCCCCAGGGGGCTTTGGCTACACCTTC; CDR3 protein: CSVVPPGGFGYTF
V gene: TRBV10-3; clone size: .; D gene: .; J gene: TRBJ2-7; CDR3 DNA: TGTGCCATCAGTGATAATCGGAGAACCGAGCAGTACTTC; CDR3 protein: CAISDNRRTEQYF
V gene: TRBV7-9; clone size: .; D gene: .; J gene: TRBJ2-7; CDR3 DNA: TGTGCCAGCAGTCAAGGACAGTACTACGAGCAGTACTTC; CDR3 protein: CASSQGQYYEQYF
V gene: TRBV6-5; clone size: .; D gene: .; J gene: TRBJ1-4; CDR3 DNA: TGTGCCAGCACCCTCAGGTGGCAGATAAATGAAAAACTGTTTTTT; CDR3 protein: CASTLRWQINEKLFF
V gene: TRBV29-1; clone size: .; D gene: .; J gene: TRBJ2-7; CDR3 DNA: TGCAGCGTTGAGGCCCCGGGAGAGCAGTACTTC; CDR3 protein: CSVEAPGEQYF
V gene: TRBV5-6; clone size: once; D gene: .; J gene: TRBJ1-4; CDR3 DNA: TGTGCCAGCAGTTTCCTTGTTCAGGGCGGCCATGAAAAACTGTTTTTT; CDR3 protein: CASSFLVQGGHEKLFF
V gene: TRBV30; clone size: .; D gene: TRBD1; J gene: TRBJ1-2; CDR3 DNA: TGTGCCTGGAGTCAAAGGGGACAGGGCTACACCTTC; CDR3 protein: CAWSQRGQGYTF
V gene: TRBV18; clone size: .; D gene: TRBD1; J gene: TRBJ1-5; CDR3 DNA: TGTGCCAGCTCACCTACACAGGGGTTTCAGCCCCAGCATTTT; CDR3 protein: CASSPTQGFQPQHF
V gene: TRBV4-2; clone size: .; D gene: TRBD2; J gene: TRBJ2-3; CDR3 DNA: TGTGCCAGCAGCCTACAAGAGGGACTAGCGGGCATGGATACGCAGTATTTT; CDR3 protein: CASSLQEGLAGMDTQYF
V gene: TRBV30; clone size: .; D gene: TRBD1; J gene: TRBJ2-7; CDR3 DNA: TGTGCCTGGAGTACAGGGGGTTACGAGCAGTACTTC; CDR3 protein: CAWSTGGYEQYF
V gene: TRBV6-5; clone size: .; D gene: .; J gene: TRBJ1-2; CDR3 DNA: TGTGCCAGCAAACGACAGGCTTCTTATGGCTACACCTTC; CDR3 protein: CASKRQASYGYTF
V gene: TRBV25-1; clone size: once; D gene: .; J gene: TRBJ2-5; CDR3 DNA: TGTGCCAGCAGTGAATGGGAGTGGGAGACCCAGTACTTC; CDR3 protein: CASSEWEWETQYF
V gene: TRBV4-2; clone size: .; D gene: .; J gene: TRBJ1-1; CDR3 DNA: TGTGCCAGCAGCCAAGAGGGGGGGGCGCGAGACACTGAAGCTTTCTTT; CDR3 protein: CASSQEGGARDTEAFF
V gene: TRBV5-4; clone size: .; D gene: .; J gene: TRBJ1-1; CDR3 DNA: TGTGCCAGCAGCTTGCCAGGAAGGACTGAAGCTTTCTTT; CDR3 protein: CASSLPGRTEAFF
V gene: TRBV11-1; clone size: .; D gene: TRBD2; J gene: TRBJ2-3; CDR3 DNA: TGTGCCAGCAGCTTTAGCGGGATGGCCACAGATACGCAGTATTTT; CDR3 protein: CASSFSGMATDTQYF